The rows below give T cell receptor beta chains drawn from one sample of a study of blood T cell repertoires in COVID-19. Repertoires were generated with immunoSEQ multiplex PCR, while TCRdb's copy carries only in-frame clones and drops some. This table holds some 170,000 clones, about 81% found once. Sequencing was carried out using peripheral blood. These receptors were obtained from a woman aged 70-85 years with acute or convalescent COVID-19. CDR3s include the opening cysteine and the closing phenylalanine or tryptophan. The order of the fields is V gene, J gene, clone size, D gene, CDR3 DNA, CDR3 protein. A D gene is named only where the DNA matches it firmly. Clone sizes are given selectively: once, few, many, or a class where the clone is expanded.

v_gene: TRBV9; j_gene: TRBJ1-2; abundance: NA; d_gene: TRBD1; CDR3nt: TGTGCCAGCAGCGGGACAGGGAGGTCTGTAAGCTACACCTTC; CDR3aa: CASSGTGRSVSYTF
v_gene: TRBV7-9; j_gene: TRBJ1-2; abundance: NA; d_gene: NA; CDR3nt: TGTGCCAGCAGCTCCTACCGGGAATTTAACTATGGCTACACCTTC; CDR3aa: CASSSYREFNYGYTF
v_gene: TRBV28; j_gene: TRBJ2-5; abundance: NA; d_gene: NA; CDR3nt: TGTGCCAGCAGTTTTATTAGACTCTCTGGTACCCAGTACTTC; CDR3aa: CASSFIRLSGTQYF
v_gene: TRBV18; j_gene: TRBJ1-2; abundance: NA; d_gene: TRBD1; CDR3nt: TGTGCCAGCTCAAACCAGGGACAGGGAAACTATGGCTACACCTTC; CDR3aa: CASSNQGQGNYGYTF
v_gene: TRBV7-9; j_gene: TRBJ2-7; abundance: NA; d_gene: TRBD2; CDR3nt: TGTGCCAGCAGCGGGACTAGCGGGAAGGTCTACGAGCAGTACTTC; CDR3aa: CASSGTSGKVYEQYF
v_gene: TRBV28; j_gene: TRBJ1-1; abundance: NA; d_gene: TRBD1; CDR3nt: TGTGCCAGCGGACAGGGCTTCGAGCGGACTGAAGCTTTCTTT; CDR3aa: CASGQGFERTEAFF
v_gene: TRBV4-3; j_gene: TRBJ2-5; abundance: NA; d_gene: TRBD1; CDR3nt: TGCGCCAGCAGCCGGGGACAGCAAGAGACCCAGTACTTC; CDR3aa: CASSRGQQETQYF
v_gene: TRBV2; j_gene: TRBJ2-5; abundance: NA; d_gene: NA; CDR3nt: TGTGCCAGCAGTGAACTGCGGCAGGGTGGAACAAAGACCCAGTACTTC; CDR3aa: CASSELRQGGTKTQYF
v_gene: TRBV6-5; j_gene: TRBJ1-2; abundance: few; d_gene: TRBD1; CDR3nt: TGTGCCAGCGGAAGGACAGGAGAATGGGGTGGCTACACCTTC; CDR3aa: CASGRTGEWGGYTF
v_gene: TRBV5-1; j_gene: TRBJ2-4; abundance: NA; d_gene: NA; CDR3nt: TGCGCCAGCAGCTTGGGCCGGATAGGGGACATTCAGTACTTC; CDR3aa: CASSLGRIGDIQYF
v_gene: TRBV27; j_gene: TRBJ2-3; abundance: NA; d_gene: TRBD1; CDR3nt: TGTGCCAGCAGTTCCCCCAGGGGGCGGACAGATACGCAGTATTTT; CDR3aa: CASSSPRGRTDTQYF
v_gene: TRBV27; j_gene: TRBJ2-3; abundance: once; d_gene: TRBD2; CDR3nt: TGTGCCAGCAGTTTATTCGGCAACCTAGCGGGGGGGCCCTCAGATACGCAGTATTTT; CDR3aa: CASSLFGNLAGGPSDTQYF
v_gene: TRBV6-5; j_gene: TRBJ1-1; abundance: NA; d_gene: NA; CDR3nt: TGTGCCAGCACCAAAGTAATGGGTGCGGTTTTAAGGACTTTCTTT; CDR3aa: CASTKVMGAVLRTFF
v_gene: TRBV6-5; j_gene: TRBJ2-3; abundance: NA; d_gene: NA; CDR3nt: TGTGCCAGCATCGAAGATCGCGGGGTGCAGGATACGCAGTATTTT; CDR3aa: CASIEDRGVQDTQYF
v_gene: TRBV27; j_gene: TRBJ2-3; abundance: NA; d_gene: TRBD2; CDR3nt: TGTGCCAGCAGTTTAGGGGTGCGGGACCCTAGCGGGGGGTACACAGATACGCAGTATTTT; CDR3aa: CASSLGVRDPSGGYTDTQYF
v_gene: TRBV19; j_gene: TRBJ2-1; abundance: NA; d_gene: NA; CDR3nt: TGTGCCAGTAGTATTTTTTGGGACCCCGGGAGACAGCATGAGCAGTTCTTC; CDR3aa: CASSIFWDPGRQHEQFF
v_gene: TRBV4-3; j_gene: TRBJ1-3; abundance: NA; d_gene: NA; CDR3nt: TGCGCCAGCAGCCAAGAGACGGCAGACTTCTACTCTGGAAACACCATATATTTT; CDR3aa: CASSQETADFYSGNTIYF
v_gene: TRBV27; j_gene: TRBJ2-5; abundance: NA; d_gene: TRBD2; CDR3nt: TGTGCCAGCAGTTTTTGGGGGGAGGGAGAGACCCAGTACTTC; CDR3aa: CASSFWGEGETQYF